This T cell receptor beta chain appears in the sequencing data of a study of T cell responses to AZD1222 COVID-19 vaccine. Germline CDR1 SGHTA, CDR2 FQGNSA. The J segment lost 0 bases and the V segment lost 5 bases, leaving 7 bases of the junction unmatched. The CDR3 has 15 amino acids. The method was immunoSEQ multiplex PCR; TCRdb's version includes in-frame clones alone and lacks a portion of them. The table records 150,000 to 200,000 clones, 85% to 95% of them present only once. Sequenced material: peripheral blood, taken 28 days after the second AZD1222 dose. The genes are TRBV7-2 and TRBJ2-7; 7 nucleotides line up with TRBD2. The receptor was derived from an adult who received the AZD1222 COVID-19 vaccine. The CDR3 sequence is CASSAGTTSSYEQYF. In DNA form, the CDR3 reads TGTGCCAGCAGCGCCGGGACTACCAGCTCCTACGAGCAGTACTTC.